What follows describes a single TCR beta chain. This sample stems from a study of T cell changes during pregnancy in multiple sclerosis. The repertoire was sequenced with immunoSEQ multiplex PCR; TCRdb's copy has only in-frame clones and lacks some. The top ten clones hold 1.5% to 2% of a sample with around 110,000 clones, 85% to 95% of them seen once. The material sequenced was peripheral blood, taken after pregnancy. The receptor was isolated from a female donor with multiple sclerosis, enrolled in a pregnancy study.

CDR3 in amino acids: CASSKEGGETGGIHF. CDR3 sequence (DNA): TGTGCCAGCAGCAAAGAGGGGGGAGAAACAGGGGGAATCCATTTT. The V gene is TRBV21-1, the J gene TRBJ1-5; no DNA check was done on the table's D call, TRBD1. TRBV21-1 is designated a pseudogene. CDR3 length: 15 amino acids.